This TCR beta chain derives from a study of blood T cell repertoires in COVID-19. Background on the study: Sites across the United States, Italy and Spain contributed samples from acute and convalescent COVID-19. T cells, B-cell-depleted T cells, or PBMCs supplied cDNA or gDNA.

V shed 6 bases, J shed 9 bases, and the junction held 8 bases outside the gene matches. This CDR3 spans 13 amino acids. CDR1 is SNHLY and CDR2 is FYNNEI in the germline V gene. As handled by the study authors: Nucleated cell counts were estimated from reference gene primer amplification. Sequencing used immunoSEQ multiplex PCR; TCRdb keeps in-frame clones, though not all of them. V and J calls plus clone size are reproduced from that table; the DNA served to infer D and trimming. This table has 60,000 to 75,000 clones, around 83% appearing once. The genes are TRBV2 and TRBJ2-1, with 7 bases aligning to TRBD1. What was sequenced was peripheral blood. The sequence derives from a human donor in a cohort sampled during active COVID-19. This CDR3 is CASSEQGEGEQFF. CDR3 bases: TGTGCCAGCAGCGAGCAGGGGGAAGGTGAGCAGTTCTTC. The whole variable domain, remainder taken from reference TRBV2 and TRBJ2-1, is EPEVTQTPSHQVTQMGQEVILRCVPISNHLYFYWYRQILGQKVEFLVSFYNNEISEKSEIFDDQFSVERPDGSNFTLKIRSTKLEDSAMYFCASSEQGEGEQFFGPGTRLTVL.